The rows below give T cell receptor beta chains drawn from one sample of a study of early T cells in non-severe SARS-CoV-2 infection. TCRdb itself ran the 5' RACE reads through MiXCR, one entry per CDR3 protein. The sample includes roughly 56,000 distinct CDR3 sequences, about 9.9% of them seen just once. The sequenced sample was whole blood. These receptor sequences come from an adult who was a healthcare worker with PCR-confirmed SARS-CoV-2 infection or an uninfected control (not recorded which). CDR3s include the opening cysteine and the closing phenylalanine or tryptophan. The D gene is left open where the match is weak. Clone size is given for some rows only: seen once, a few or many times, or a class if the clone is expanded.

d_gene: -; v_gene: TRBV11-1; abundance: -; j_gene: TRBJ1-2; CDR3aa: CASSRSGDPNYGYTF; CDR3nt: TGTGCCAGCAGCCGTAGTGGGGATCCTAACTATGGCTACACCTTC
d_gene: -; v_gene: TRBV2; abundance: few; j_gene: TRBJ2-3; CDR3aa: CASSHNPGLTSTDTQYF; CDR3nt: TGTGCCAGCAGTCACAATCCGGGACTCACTAGCACAGATACGCAGTATTTT
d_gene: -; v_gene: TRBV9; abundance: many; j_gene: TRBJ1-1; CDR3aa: CASSVRTEWYTEAFF; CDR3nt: TGTGCCAGCAGCGTTAGGACAGAGTGGTACACTGAAGCTTTCTTT
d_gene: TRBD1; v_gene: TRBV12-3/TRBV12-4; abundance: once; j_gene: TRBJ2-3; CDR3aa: CASQGAGDTQYF; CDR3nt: TGTGCCAGCCAGGGGGCCGGGGATACGCAGTATTTT
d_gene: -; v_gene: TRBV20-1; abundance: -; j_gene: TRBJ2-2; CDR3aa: CSARGERQGDTGELFF; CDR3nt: TGCAGTGCCAGGGGGGAGAGACAGGGCGACACCGGGGAGCTGTTTTTT
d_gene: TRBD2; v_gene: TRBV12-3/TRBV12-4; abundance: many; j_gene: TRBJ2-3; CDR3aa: CASSWGTSVATDTQYF; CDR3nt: TGTGCCAGCAGTTGGGGGACTAGCGTAGCCACAGATACGCAGTATTTT
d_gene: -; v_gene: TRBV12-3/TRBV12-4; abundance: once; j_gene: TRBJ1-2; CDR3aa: CASSLPNWERKGYTF; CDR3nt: TGTGCCAGCAGTTTACCGAACTGGGAACGGAAGGGCTACACCTTC
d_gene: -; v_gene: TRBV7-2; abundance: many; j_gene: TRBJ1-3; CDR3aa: CASSWGRSSGNTIYF; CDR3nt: TGTGCCAGCAGCTGGGGACGGTCCTCTGGAAACACCATATATTTT
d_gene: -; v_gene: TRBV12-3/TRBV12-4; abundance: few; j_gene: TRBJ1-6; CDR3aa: CASRAGIRNSPLHF; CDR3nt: TGTGCCAGCAGGGCAGGGATAAGGAATTCACCCCTCCACTTT
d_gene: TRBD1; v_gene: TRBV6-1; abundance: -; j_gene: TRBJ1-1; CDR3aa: CASSLETGLNTEAFF; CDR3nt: TGTGCCAGCAGTCTTGAGACAGGGCTGAACACTGAAGCTTTCTTT
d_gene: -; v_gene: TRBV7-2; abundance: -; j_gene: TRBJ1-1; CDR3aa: CASSLVGSYNTEAFF; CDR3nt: TGTGCCAGCAGCTTAGTAGGCAGCTATAACACTGAAGCTTTCTTT
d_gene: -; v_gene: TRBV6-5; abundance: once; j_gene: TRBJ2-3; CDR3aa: CASSYSRERDPDTQYF; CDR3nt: TGTGCCAGCAGTTACTCGCGGGAAAGGGATCCAGATACGCAGTATTTT
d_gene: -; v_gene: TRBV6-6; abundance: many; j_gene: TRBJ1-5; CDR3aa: CASSPRQTSNQPQHF; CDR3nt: TGTGCCAGCAGCCCCCGACAGACTAGCAATCAGCCCCAGCATTTT
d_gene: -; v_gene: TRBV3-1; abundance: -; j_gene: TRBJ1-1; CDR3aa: CASSQMGAATEAFF; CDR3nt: TGTGCCAGCAGCCAAATGGGGGCGGCCACTGAAGCTTTCTTT
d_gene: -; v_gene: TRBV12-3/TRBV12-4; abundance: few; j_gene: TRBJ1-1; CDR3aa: CASTRTGLNTEAFF; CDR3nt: TGTGCCAGCACCAGAACAGGGTTGAACACTGAAGCTTTCTTT
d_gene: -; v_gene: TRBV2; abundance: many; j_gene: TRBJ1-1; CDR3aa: CASSEGTGNTEAFF; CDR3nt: TGTGCCAGCAGTGAAGGGACTGGGAACACTGAAGCTTTCTTT
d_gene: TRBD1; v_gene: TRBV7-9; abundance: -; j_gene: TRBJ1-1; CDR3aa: CASSLEGTGSTEAFF; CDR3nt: TGTGCCAGCAGCTTAGAGGGGACAGGGAGTACTGAAGCTTTCTTT
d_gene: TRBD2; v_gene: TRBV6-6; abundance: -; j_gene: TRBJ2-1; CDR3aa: CASSRLAGGSYNEQFF; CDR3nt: TGTGCCAGCAGCCGACTAGCGGGGGGATCCTACAATGAGCAGTTCTTC
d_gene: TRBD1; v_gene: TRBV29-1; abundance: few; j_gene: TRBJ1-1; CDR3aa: CSVAQGAVEEAFF; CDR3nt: TGCAGCGTCGCACAGGGGGCGGTTGAGGAAGCTTTCTTT
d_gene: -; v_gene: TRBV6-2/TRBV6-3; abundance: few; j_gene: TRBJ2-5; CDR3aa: CASSYGTQETQYF; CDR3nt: TGTGCCAGCAGTTACGGGACTCAAGAGACCCAGTACTTC
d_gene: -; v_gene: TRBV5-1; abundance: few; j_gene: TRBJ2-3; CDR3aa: CASSQTGLRDTQYF; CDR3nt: TGCGCCAGCAGCCAAACAGGGCTGCGGGATACGCAGTATTTT
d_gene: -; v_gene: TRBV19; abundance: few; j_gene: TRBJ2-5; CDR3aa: CATGGQPKETQYF; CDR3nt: TGCGCCACGGGGGGACAGCCTAAAGAGACCCAGTACTTC
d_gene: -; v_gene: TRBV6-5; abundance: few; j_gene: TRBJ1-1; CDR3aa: CASSRGDTLYTEAFF; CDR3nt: TGTGCCAGCAGTAGGGGGGACACCCTATACACTGAAGCTTTCTTT
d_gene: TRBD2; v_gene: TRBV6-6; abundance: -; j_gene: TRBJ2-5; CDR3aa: CASISRGGTIQETQYF; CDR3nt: TGTGCCAGCATATCGCGGGGGGGTACAATCCAAGAGACCCAGTACTTC
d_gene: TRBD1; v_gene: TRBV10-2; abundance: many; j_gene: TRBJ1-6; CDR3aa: CASSEGRGTDNSPLHF; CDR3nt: TGCGCCAGCAGTGAGGGCAGGGGGACTGATAATTCACCCCTCCACTTT
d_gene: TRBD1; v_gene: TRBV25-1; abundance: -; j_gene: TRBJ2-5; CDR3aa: CASRDRAKETQYF; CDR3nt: TGTGCCAGCAGGGACAGGGCGAAAGAGACCCAGTACTTC
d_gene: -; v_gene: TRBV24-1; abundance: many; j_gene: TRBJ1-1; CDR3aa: CATSQTANTEAFF; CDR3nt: TGTGCCACCAGCCAGACAGCGAACACTGAAGCTTTCTTT
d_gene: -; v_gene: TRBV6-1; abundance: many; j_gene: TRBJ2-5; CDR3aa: CASIVFGGTQYF; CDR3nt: TGTGCCAGCATAGTCTTCGGGGGGACCCAGTACTTC